This is a list of T cell receptor beta chains from one sample in a study of PD-1 blockade in classical Hodgkin lymphoma. This table comes from immunoSEQ multiplex PCR, and its TCRdb copy is limited to in-frame clones, with some not included. The sample lists under 40,000 clones, 88% occurring once. The sequenced material came from CD4+ T cells from blood. These receptors were obtained from a human donor with classical Hodgkin lymphoma. CDR3s include the opening cysteine and the closing phenylalanine or tryptophan. Fields, in order: J gene, D gene, V gene, CDR3 DNA, CDR3 protein. The D gene is left open where the match is weak.

J: TRBJ1-2; D: -; V: TRBV27; DNA: TGTGCCAGCAGTTTTCGGGACCCCTTTGGAGGCTACACCTTC; CDR3: CASSFRDPFGGYTF
J: TRBJ1-3; D: -; V: TRBV7-9; DNA: TGTGCCAGCAGCTCGTATTTGGAACAATCTGGAAACACCATATATTTT; CDR3: CASSSYLEQSGNTIYF
J: TRBJ1-1; D: -; V: TRBV15; DNA: TGTGCCACCAGCTCAGAGTTAGGGGTCCCGGCGGCTTTCTTT; CDR3: CATSSELGVPAAFF
J: TRBJ1-4; D: TRBD1; V: TRBV11-3; DNA: TGTGCCAGCAGCCGAGGGTTCGGGACAGCAACTAATGAAAAACTGTTTTTT; CDR3: CASSRGFGTATNEKLFF
J: TRBJ2-3; D: -; V: TRBV19; DNA: TGTGCCAGTGATCCTAGCGCATCTCTCCGGGTAGATACGCAGTATTTT; CDR3: CASDPSASLRVDTQYF
J: TRBJ2-1; D: -; V: TRBV9; DNA: TGTGCCAGCAGCGTCTACGGCCTTCTCCCCCACAATGAGCAGTTCTTC; CDR3: CASSVYGLLPHNEQFF
J: TRBJ2-4; D: TRBD1; V: TRBV5-4; DNA: TGTGCCAGCAGCTCCGGGACAGGGGTGAAAATTCAGTACTTC; CDR3: CASSSGTGVKIQYF
J: TRBJ2-6; D: -; V: TRBV18; DNA: TGTGCCAGCTCACCAATGGTTCCCCTCTCTGGGGCCAACGTCCTGACTTTC; CDR3: CASSPMVPLSGANVLTF
J: TRBJ1-5; D: -; V: TRBV9; DNA: TGTGCCAGCAGCTCCGCACAGGGTAATCAGCCCCAGCATTTT; CDR3: CASSSAQGNQPQHF
J: TRBJ2-3; D: -; V: TRBV2; DNA: TGTGCCAGCAGTGTTCAGGGACTTGGGGATACGCAGTATTTT; CDR3: CASSVQGLGDTQYF
J: TRBJ1-5; D: -; V: TRBV11-2; DNA: TGTGCCAGCAGCTTAGACGGCAGCTATCAGCCCCAGCATTTT; CDR3: CASSLDGSYQPQHF
J: TRBJ2-1; D: TRBD2; V: TRBV6-5; DNA: TGTGCCAGCAGTTACGGGCTAGCGGACAATGACAATGAGCAGTTCTTC; CDR3: CASSYGLADNDNEQFF
J: TRBJ2-4; D: -; V: TRBV4-1; DNA: TGCGCCAGCAGCCCCGGCGCGGGGCTAGCCAAAAACATTCAGTACTTC; CDR3: CASSPGAGLAKNIQYF
J: TRBJ2-1; D: -; V: TRBV10-2; DNA: TGCGCCAGCAGGGGTAGTCTGGGATACAATGAGCAGTTCTTC; CDR3: CASRGSLGYNEQFF